This T cell receptor (beta chain) was retrieved from a study of neurological immune-mediated disorders. Study at large: Secondary progressive disease was present in 3, and relapsing-remitting disease in around 31, of the roughly 35 multiple sclerosis patients.

The time point was: longitudinal time-point 1 (baseline). Germline CDR1 is MNHEY and CDR2 is SMNVEV (reference sequence). The CDR3 covers 19 residues. The V gene lost 5 bases and the J gene lost 0 bases, with 23 bases spanning the gap. Overall study results and limits: The most TCR clonal expansion was seen in HTLV-1-associated myelopathy, whereas the least was seen in multiple sclerosis, below the level in healthy controls. As far as clinical or MRI features were concerned, none was associated with the multiple sclerosis repertoire cluster.

Over 200 million TCR-beta sequences from 15-18 subjects were obtained in each sequencing run. TCRdb reprocessed the 5' RACE reads with MiXCR, giving one entry per CDR3 protein. The table records tens of thousands of distinct CDR3 sequences, less than 3.5% of them present only once. At least ten counts were recorded for this clonotype. What it binds is not known. The chain recombines TRBV27 with TRBJ2-4; D is unclear. The source of this sequence is a woman aged 60-70 years with multiple sclerosis. Input material: PBMCs. The CDR3 DNA follows: TGTGCCAGCAGTCCCCTTGTTACCACAGCGCTTCTAGCCAAAAACATTCAGTACTTC. It codes for CASSPLVTTALLAKNIQYF.